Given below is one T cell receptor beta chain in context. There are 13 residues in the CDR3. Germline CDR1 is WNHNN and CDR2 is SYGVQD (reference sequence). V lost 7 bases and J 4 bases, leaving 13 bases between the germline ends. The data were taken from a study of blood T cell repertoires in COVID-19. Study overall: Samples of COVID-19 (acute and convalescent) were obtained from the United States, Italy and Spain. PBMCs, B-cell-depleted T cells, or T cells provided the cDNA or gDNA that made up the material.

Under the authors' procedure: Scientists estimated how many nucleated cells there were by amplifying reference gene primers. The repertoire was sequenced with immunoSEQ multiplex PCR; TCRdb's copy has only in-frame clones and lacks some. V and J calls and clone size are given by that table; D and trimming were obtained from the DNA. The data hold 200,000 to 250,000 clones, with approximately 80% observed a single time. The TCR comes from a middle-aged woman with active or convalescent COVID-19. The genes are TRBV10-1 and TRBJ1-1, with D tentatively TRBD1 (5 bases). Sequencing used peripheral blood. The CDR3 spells CASTDSGGTEAFF. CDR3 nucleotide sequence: TGCGCCAGCACCGACTCGGGGGGCACTGAAGCTTTCTTT.